These 32 T cell receptor beta chains share one sample of origin, sequenced in a study of T cells in localized non-small cell lung cancer. Profiling relied on immunoSEQ multiplex PCR, and the TCRdb table lists in-frame clones only, not all of them. This sample has more than 2,500 clones, with 23% found just once. The specimen comprised lung tumor tissue, sampled before any cancer treatment. Receptors were obtained from an older female donor with stage I lung adenocarcinoma.

The CDR3: CAIRGDGEGNTIYF. The DNA for the CDR3 is TGTGCCATCAGGGGGGACGGGGAAGGAAACACCATATATTTT. The chain employs TRBV6-8 and TRBJ1-3, with 7 nucleotides matching TRBD1. CDR1 MNHGY and CDR2 SAAAGT come from the germline V gene. The CDR3 is made up of 14 amino acids. The V segment lost 10 bases and the J segment 4 bases; nucleotides outside the gene matches: 10.

The chain employs TRBV19 and TRBJ1-2, with D unresolved. Germline-derived CDR1 and CDR2 are LNHDA and SQIVND (reference sequence). Trimming cost V 5 bases and J 4 bases, with 11 bases left between them. The CDR3 spans 13 residues. This CDR3 is CASSALGVYGYTF. CDR3 nucleotides: TGTGCCAGTAGTGCTCTCGGGGTCTATGGCTACACCTTC.

Here the CDR3 DNA reads TGCGCCAGCAGCTTGGAGGCCAGCTCCTACGAGCAGTACTTC. Translating it yields CASSLEASSYEQYF. This chain joins TRBV5-1 and TRBJ2-7, with D uncertain. From germline, CDR1 is SGHRS and CDR2 YFSETQ. The CDR3 sequence is 14 residues long. Trimming cost V 0 bases and J 0 bases, with 7 bases left between them.

The rearrangement links TRBV19 to TRBJ2-5, with D possibly matching TRBD2 (6 bases). The germline V and J ends were trimmed by 2 bases and 4 bases, with 14 bases remaining between them. The CDR3 length is 15 residues. Germline CDR1 and CDR2: LNHDA and SQIVND (reference sequence). The CDR3, as DNA: TGTGCCAGTAGTATAATGACGGGAGCAGGAGAGACCCAGTACTTC. Residues: CASSIMTGAGETQYF.

This clone was seen a handful of times. The chain couples TRBV18 to TRBJ2-7, with 9 bases fitting TRBD2. The length of the CDR3 is 14 residues. V lost 5 bases to trimming and J lost 1 base; unmatched junction nucleotides: 3. The germline CDR1 and CDR2 sequences are KGHSH and LQKENI. CDR3 coding DNA: TGTGCCAGCTCAGCAGCGGGGGGATCCTACGAGCAGTACTTC. Its translation is CASSAAGGSYEQYF.

This clone was seen a few times. V is TRBV19 and J is TRBJ2-1, with a possible D match to TRBD2 (6 bases). CDR1 and CDR2 (germline): LNHDA, SQIVND (reference sequence). The CDR3 covers 14 residues. V lost 1 base and J lost 6, with 10 bases in between. The CDR3 DNA follows: TGTGCCAGTAGTATAGGCCGGGGAGGCAATGAGCAGTTCTTC. Its translation: CASSIGRGGNEQFF. Looking up the rest from reference TRBV19 and TRBJ2-1 gives the full variable domain: DGGITQSPKYLFRKEGQNVTLSCEQNLNHDAMYWYRQDPGQGLRLIYYSQIVNDFQKGDIAEGYSVSREKKESFPLTVTSAQKNPTAFYLCASSIGRGGNEQFFGPGTRLTVL.

The chain is built from TRBV14 and TRBJ2-7; TRBD1 aligns across 7 bases. CDR3 length: 15 residues. CDR1 is SGHDN, CDR2 FVKESK, per germline. With 4 bases clipped from V and 9 bases from J, the junction kept 15 bases outside the gene matches. The CDR3 protein is CASSPVNNRGHGQYF. CDR3 in DNA: TGTGCCAGCAGCCCCGTAAATAACAGGGGCCACGGGCAGTACTTC.

The chain links TRBV28 to TRBJ2-2, with D possibly matching TRBD2 (6 bases). The V end lost 7 bases, the J end lost 3 bases, and 12 bases lay between the germline ends. This CDR3 comprises 14 residues. Germline V gene data show CDR1 as MDHEN and CDR2 as SYDVKM. CDR3 in amino acids: CASNSRDYTGELFF. The CDR3 DNA sequence: TGTGCCAGCAACTCCAGGGACTACACCGGGGAGCTGTTTTTT.

The chain has TRBV9 and TRBJ1-2; no definite D call. Trimming removed 0 bases from V and 4 bases from J, with 10 bases in between. The CDR3 consists of 14 residues. Germline assignment: CDR1 SGDLS and CDR2 YYNGEE. DNA of the CDR3: TGTGCCAGCAGCGTAGCACGGGAGGCCTATGGCTACACCTTC. Protein: CASSVAREAYGYTF.

The rearrangement uses TRBV5-1 and TRBJ1-2, with D unresolved. Germline values: CDR1 SGHRS, CDR2 YFSETQ. The CDR3 extends over 14 amino acids. The V end was cut by 0 bases, the J end by 8 bases, with 14 bases between. The CDR3 here is CASSLENSPEGYTF. DNA of the CDR3: TGCGCCAGCAGCTTGGAAAACAGCCCGGAAGGCTACACCTTC.

By share of the sample, this clone is medium-sized. This rearrangement joins TRBV11-3 to TRBJ2-3; D possibly corresponds to TRBD1 (5 bases). V was trimmed by 3 bases and J by 2 bases, leaving 21 bases between them. The germline V gene encodes CDR1 SGHNT and CDR2 YENEEA. The CDR3 runs 18 residues. DNA of the CDR3: TGTGCCAGCAGCTTCGGGCCTAGGCGACAGATCCTCACAGATACGCAGTATTTT. Its translation: CASSFGPRRQILTDTQYF.

This chain uses TRBV19 with TRBJ1-5; TRBD1 is a possible D gene (6 bases). Trimming cost V 6 bases and J 6 bases, with 15 bases left between them. The CDR3 has 14 amino acids. Germline CDR1 LNHDA, CDR2 SQIVND (reference sequence). This CDR3 reads CASRREGGSQPQHF. The CDR3, as DNA: TGTGCCAGTAGGCGGGAAGGGGGTAGTCAGCCCCAGCATTTT.

J is TRBJ1-5 and V is TRBV6-1; tentative D call: TRBD1 (6 bases). The germline gives CDR1 MNHNS, CDR2 SASEGT. The CDR3 sequence is 14 residues long. V lost 1 base and J lost 6, with 10 bases in between. The CDR3, as DNA: TGTGCCAGCAGTGAAGGAAGGGGGGCTCAGCCCCAGCATTTT. Protein: CASSEGRGAQPQHF.

This rearrangement joins TRBV6-8 to TRBJ2-7; D possibly uses TRBD1 or TRBD2 (5 bases each). Germline V gives CDR1 MNHGY, CDR2 SAAAGT. The CDR3 has 15 amino acids. The ends were cut back, 6 bases at V and 0 bases at J, with 15 bases in the middle. The DNA for the CDR3 is TGTGCCAGCAGCCCCGGGACCGAAAGCTCCTACGAGCAGTACTTC. Translation: CASSPGTESSYEQYF.

This clone was picked up a small number of times. V is TRBV6-8 and J is TRBJ1-1; a weak D match, TRBD1 (5 bases). Deletions cut 0 bases from V and 4 bases from J, with 15 bases between. Germline V gene lookup returns CDR1 MNHGY and CDR2 SAAAGT. CDR3 length: 16 residues. CDR3 protein: CASSYSGGLGGTEAFF. The CDR3 DNA reads TGTGCCAGCAGTTACTCGGGTGGCCTCGGGGGCACTGAAGCTTTCTTT.

The genes are TRBV19 and TRBJ2-1; 9 bases line up with TRBD2. V lost 6 bases, J lost 4 bases, and 4 bases stayed unmatched. The CDR3 is made up of 14 amino acids. Germline V gene data show CDR1 as LNHDA and CDR2 as SQIVND (reference sequence). The CDR3 DNA follows: TGTGCCAGTAGCCAGCGGGGGGCTTACAATGAGCAGTTCTTC. Residues: CASSQRGAYNEQFF.

By sample share, this clone is medium-sized. V and J are TRBV28 and TRBJ1-1; D gene uncertain. This CDR3 is 13 amino acids long. The V gene lost 4 bases and the J gene lost 9 bases, with 15 bases spanning the gap. Germline V gene sequence: CDR1 MDHEN, CDR2 SYDVKM. CDR3 DNA sequence: TGTGCCAGCAGTTCCCTCAAAGGATTTAAAGCTTTCTTT. It specifies CASSSLKGFKAFF.

This clone is labeled medium-sized. The CDR3 DNA reads TGTGCCAGCAGCTTTACCACGGCTTATAGCTACACCTTC. Translation: CASSFTTAYSYTF. The V call is TRBV9, the J call TRBJ1-2; D uncertain. V dropped 4 bases and J dropped 9 bases, with 16 bases sitting between them. This CDR3 contains 13 residues. Germline values: CDR1 SGDLS, CDR2 YYNGEE.

This clone turned up a few times. The CDR3 nucleotides read TGTGCCAGCAGCTACCGCGGGACAGAAAACTACGAGCAGTACTTC. Translation gives CASSYRGTENYEQYF. The chain couples TRBV11-3 to TRBJ2-7; D is perhaps TRBD1 (7 bases). CDR1 is SGHNT, CDR2 YENEEA, per germline. Trimming shortened V by 4 bases and J by 3 bases, and 16 bases separated the two germline ends. The CDR3 runs to 15 residues.

Comment on this clone: One end of the junction fails to match germline, which may point to a read error. The V and J genes are TRBV6-8 and TRBJ2-5, with a possible D match to TRBD2 (5 bases). The CDR3 covers 14 residues. Germline V gives CDR1 MNHGY, CDR2 SAAAGT. This chain's CDR3 is CAISIAPGQETQYF. The CDR3 nucleotides read TGTGCCATCAGTATCGCGCCGGGGCAAGAGACCCAGTACTTC.

The V gene is TRBV19, the J gene TRBJ2-3; D remains unclear. Germline CDR1 LNHDA, CDR2 SQIVND (reference sequence). Between the trimmed V and J ends, which lost 4 bases and 2 bases, there was a span of 10 bases. The CDR3 totals 14 residues. CDR3 bases: TGTGCCAGTAGTACGCGAAGGGACACAGATACGCAGTATTTT. Its translation: CASSTRRDTDTQYF.

The chain uses TRBV6-8 and TRBJ1-1, with D uncertain. Germline V gene data show CDR1 as MNHGY and CDR2 as SAAAGT. The CDR3 loop spans 15 amino acids. Trimming left V 5 bases short and J 7 bases short, with 20 bases between. In DNA form, the CDR3 reads TGTGCCAGCAGTCGTCGTTGGGCACTCGGGGATGAAGCTTTCTTT. Encoded protein: CASSRRWALGDEAFF.

This clone was detected a few times. The chain uses TRBV6-7 and TRBJ2-5, with 13 bases fitting TRBD2. TRBV6-7 is assigned to the ORF class and has an uncertain function. Trimming removed 5 bases from V and 9 bases from J; junction bases left unmatched: 15. The CDR3 has 17 residues. CDR3 region: CASSHYSGTSGVLSQYF. DNA of the CDR3: TGTGCCAGCAGTCACTACTCCGGGACTAGCGGGGTGTTGTCCCAGTACTTC.

By its share, this clone is medium-sized. This chain uses TRBV28 with TRBJ2-5, with TRBD2 as a possible D gene (6 bases). CDR3 length: 16 residues. Between the trimmed V and J ends, which lost 8 bases and 2 bases, there was a span of 21 bases. In germline, CDR1 is MDHEN, CDR2 SYDVKM. The CDR3 is CASRQFGGGAQETQYF. The CDR3 DNA follows: TGTGCCAGCCGACAGTTCGGAGGCGGGGCGCAAGAGACCCAGTACTTC.

The rearrangement links TRBV29-1 to TRBJ2-1; the D gene is possibly TRBD1 (5 bases). V lost 6 bases and J lost 8, with 14 bases in between. The CDR3 length is 12 residues. In germline, CDR1 is SQVTM, CDR2 ANQGSEA. In nucleotides, the CDR3 is TGCAGCGTGAGGCAGGGCGGCCATGAGCAGTTCTTC. It translates to CSVRQGGHEQFF.

This chain links TRBV19 with TRBJ2-2, with 9 bases lining up with TRBD1. CDR1 and CDR2 from the germline V gene are LNHDA and SQIVND (reference sequence). The trim removed 7 bases at V and 5 bases at J, leaving 5 bases unmatched. This CDR3 has 14 amino acids. CDR3 sequence (DNA): TGTGCCAGTACCCGGACAGGGGAAACCGGGGAGCTGTTTTTT. This gives the protein CASTRTGETGELFF.

This clone is judged medium-sized (0.01 to 0.1%). V is TRBV11-3 and J is TRBJ1-1; D is unresolved. The V and J ends lost 0 bases and 0 bases respectively, with 8 bases between them. Germline-derived CDR1 and CDR2 are SGHNT and YENEEA. The CDR3 consists of 15 residues. The CDR3 nucleotides read TGTGCCAGCAGCTTAGACTCAAAAATGAACACTGAAGCTTTCTTT. The encoded protein is CASSLDSKMNTEAFF.

This clone has a handful of counts. The chain is built from TRBV6-8 and TRBJ1-6; D may be TRBD1 (5 bases). Trimming left V 6 bases short and J 12 bases short, with 24 bases between. The CDR3 extends over 16 amino acids. Looked up from germline, CDR1 is MNHGY and CDR2 is SAAAGT. In DNA form, the CDR3 reads TGTGCCAGCAGCCAGAAGGGAGTCAGAGGAAGGGGACCCCTCCACTTT. It specifies CASSQKGVRGRGPLHF.

The gene calls are TRBV28 and TRBJ1-3; weak D call: TRBD1 (6 bases). The CDR3 loop spans 16 amino acids. Trimming took off 4 bases at V and 0 bases at J, with 13 bases between the two ends. CDR1 and CDR2 from the germline V gene are MDHEN and SYDVKM. The CDR3 protein is CASSSLTGYSGNTIYF. The CDR3 nucleotides read TGTGCCAGCAGTTCTCTGACAGGATACTCTGGAAACACCATATATTTT.

The V and J genes are TRBV6-8 and TRBJ2-7; D call uncertain. Germline CDR1 MNHGY, CDR2 SAAAGT. The CDR3 is 14 residues long. V lost 6 bases to trimming and J lost 2 bases, with 14 bases between them. The CDR3 bases are TGTGCCAGCAGCCTACCCCCCCCCGCCTACGAGCAGTACTTC. The encoded protein is CASSLPPPAYEQYF.

This clone was recorded a few times. CDR3 protein: CASSPRTGVGNTIYF. CDR3 bases: TGTGCCAGCAGCCCAAGGACAGGGGTCGGAAACACCATATATTTT. J is TRBJ1-3 and V is TRBV9, with TRBD1 matching 9 bases. Germline CDR1 reads SGDLS; CDR2 reads YYNGEE. Trimming cost V 4 bases and J 4 bases; bases outside gene matches: 6. The CDR3 spans 15 residues.

This clone has only a few counts. The gene calls are TRBV4-1 and TRBJ2-3; D may be TRBD1 (5 bases). This CDR3 has 17 amino acids. The germline CDR1 and CDR2 sequences are MGHRA and YSYEKL. V lost 0 bases and J 3 bases, leaving 16 bases between the germline ends. CDR3 nucleotides: TGCGCCAGCAGCCAAGAGGGGTCGCGCAGGGCGACAGATACGCAGTATTTT. It specifies CASSQEGSRRATDTQYF.